This is a list of T cell receptor beta chains from one sample in a study of cytotoxic CD8 clonotypes in ibrutinib-treated CLL. The protocol was immunoSEQ multiplex PCR, while the TCRdb copy is restricted to in-frame clones and leaves out a portion. The sample lists about 12,000 clones; 55% to 65% were seen once. The sequencing used PBMCs, collected before ibrutinib treatment. The receptors stem from a human donor with chronic lymphocytic leukemia. Each CDR3 is given with its conserved first and last residue. D genes are given only for firm matches. Clone size is given for some rows only: seen once, a few or many times, or a class if the clone is expanded.

TRBD1 | . | TRBJ2-2 | TRBV6-1 | CASSGGRGRFYTGELFF | TGTGCCAGCAGTGGTGGCAGGGGGCGCTTCTACACCGGGGAGCTGTTTTTT
. | . | TRBJ2-5 | TRBV2 | CASSLSGTAQETQYF | TGTGCCAGCAGCCTTTCCGGGACGGCCCAAGAGACCCAGTACTTC
TRBD1 | . | TRBJ2-5 | TRBV5-1 | CASSSYDRGYGETQYF | TGCGCCAGCAGTTCGTACGACAGGGGTTATGGAGAGACCCAGTACTTC
. | . | TRBJ2-7 | TRBV7-9 | CASSSAGAMSSYEQYF | TGTGCCAGCAGCTCCGCAGGGGCCATGAGCTCCTACGAGCAGTACTTC
TRBD2 | . | TRBJ2-3 | TRBV19 | CASSVRAGAAADTQYF | TGTGCCAGTAGTGTCCGAGCGGGGGCGGCTGCAGATACGCAGTATTTT
. | . | TRBJ1-1 | TRBV19 | CASTLSTTMNTEAFF | TGTGCCAGTACCCTATCAACCACTATGAACACTGAAGCTTTCTTT
TRBD2 | few | TRBJ2-3 | TRBV7-3 | CASSLISGGTDTQYF | TGTGCCAGCAGCTTAATTAGCGGGGGGACAGATACGCAGTATTTT
. | few | TRBJ1-4 | TRBV4-1 | CASSQEQGWFEKLFF | TGCGCCAGCAGCCAAGAACAGGGTTGGTTTGAAAAACTGTTTTTT
. | few | TRBJ2-3 | TRBV30 | CAQTSRGTDTQYF | TGTGCCCAGACCAGCAGGGGCACAGATACGCAGTATTTT
TRBD1 | few | TRBJ1-2 | TRBV5-6 | CASTLGGQAPLGYGYTF | TGTGCCAGCACCTTGGGCGGACAGGCCCCTTTGGGGTATGGCTACACCTTC
TRBD2 | . | TRBJ2-5 | TRBV30 | CAWVKRGGTETQYF | TGTGCCTGGGTAAAGCGGGGGGGCACGGAGACCCAGTACTTC
. | . | TRBJ2-3 | TRBV18 | CASSPPASVLTDTQYF | TGTGCCAGCTCACCGCCTGCTAGCGTACTCACAGATACGCAGTATTTT
. | . | TRBJ1-2 | TRBV30 | CAWIEGVGGYGYTF | TGTGCCTGGATTGAGGGAGTGGGGGGCTATGGCTACACCTTC
TRBD1 | . | TRBJ2-1 | TRBV18 | CASSSGTGRINEQFF | TGTGCCAGCTCGTCGGGGACAGGGCGGATCAATGAGCAGTTCTTC
. | . | TRBJ2-5 | TRBV29-1 | CSVSPTSRDIPGTQYF | TGCAGCGTTTCCCCAACGTCCCGGGACATACCCGGGACCCAGTACTTC
. | few | TRBJ1-2 | TRBV9 | CASSVARGGYTF | TGTGCCAGCAGCGTAGCAAGGGGTGGCTACACCTTC
TRBD1 | . | TRBJ2-7 | TRBV6-5 | CASSRDRGYEQYF | TGTGCCAGCAGCCGAGACAGGGGTTACGAGCAGTACTTC
. | . | TRBJ2-7 | TRBV11-2 | CASSLELLGAEQYF | TGTGCCAGCAGCTTAGAGCTCCTGGGGGCCGAGCAGTACTTC
TRBD2 | . | TRBJ2-1 | TRBV7-2 | CASSLGQLAGGLDEQFF | TGTGCCAGCAGCTTAGGCCAACTAGCGGGGGGGCTCGATGAGCAGTTCTTC
TRBD1 | . | TRBJ1-2 | TRBV7-9 | CASSFQGARGGTGYTF | TGTGCCAGCAGCTTTCAGGGGGCGAGAGGTGGGACTGGCTACACCTTC
TRBD1 | . | TRBJ2-7 | TRBV11-2 | CASRPSGTAFSYEQYF | TGTGCCAGCAGACCTTCCGGGACAGCCTTTTCCTACGAGCAGTACTTC
. | once | TRBJ2-7 | TRBV11-2 | CASSLGHSSYEQYF | TGTGCCAGCAGCTTAGGCCACAGCTCCTACGAGCAGTACTTC
. | . | TRBJ1-4 | TRBV4-1 | CASSQDGEVEKLFF | TGCGCCAGCAGCCAAGATGGAGAGGTAGAAAAACTGTTTTTT
TRBD1 | . | TRBJ2-7 | TRBV23-1 | CGRQGTYEQYF | TGCGGACGACAGGGGACCTACGAGCAGTACTTC
. | medium-sized | TRBJ2-6 | TRBV19 | CASSIFGVLTF | TGTGCCAGTAGTATCTTTGGCGTCCTGACTTTC
. | . | TRBJ2-4 | TRBV5-1 | CASSLRQSGNIQYF | TGCGCCAGCAGCTTAAGACAGAGCGGGAACATTCAGTACTTC
TRBD1 | . | TRBJ1-6 | TRBV7-9 | CATQARGDSPLHF | TGTGCCACCCAGGCCAGGGGGGATTCACCCCTCCACTTT
. | few | TRBJ1-1 | TRBV20-1 | CSTDTATEAFF | TGCAGTACAGACACAGCGACTGAAGCTTTCTTT
TRBD1 | . | TRBJ2-5 | TRBV29-1 | CSVDGTGGSQETQYF | TGCAGCGTAGACGGAACAGGGGGCTCCCAAGAGACCCAGTACTTC
TRBD1 | few | TRBJ1-6 | TRBV6-1 | CASSQGQSRDSPLHF | TGTGCCAGCAGTCAGGGACAGTCCCGGGATTCACCCCTCCACTTT
. | . | TRBJ2-1 | TRBV2 | CASSAGTFSFNEQFF | TGTGCCAGCAGCGCCGGGACTTTTAGCTTCAATGAGCAGTTCTTC
. | few | TRBJ2-3 | TRBV18 | CASSRSVDTQYF | TGTGCCAGCTCACGCTCGGTAGATACGCAGTATTTT